This T cell receptor beta chain was identified in a study of early stage breast cancer tumors (TCRdb year 2017). In terms of the full investigation: Of the roughly 16 invasive breast tumors, eleven to twelve were found to be estrogen receptor-positive, progesterone receptor-positive and HER2-negative. About 70% of the 12 ER+/PR+/HER2- tumors were invasive ductal carcinomas, while the other four were invasive lobular carcinomas. The average read coverage per sample was approximately 10-fold. A total of 2.5 million to 3 million templates, representing 1,097,674 unique clonotypes, were detected across all samples. Summary of the overall study and its limitations: The small cohort size prevented analysis by tumor subtype. Around 2.5-fold higher T cell density and higher clonality were observed in tumors than in adjacent normal breast tissue. Greater similarity was observed between blood and normal breast repertoires than between blood and tumor repertoires, and tumor was distinguished from normal in about 85% of the 16 patients when each tissue was compared with blood. Sequencing bulk genomic DNA from unsorted cells could not capture chain pairing or functional markers like CD4, CD8 and FOXP3. Enriched TCRB sequences shared across patients were found to be mostly commonly generated sequences that were unlikely to play an important role in the tumor microenvironment.

Two independent genomic DNA replicates were amplified for each sample, with approximately 0.5 ug used for blood and around 1.5 ug for tumor or normal breast. Following the manufacturer's instructions, the ImmunoSeq Intro kit was used to carry out TCRB sequencing on genomic DNA. The multiplex PCR ran for around 33 cycles using proprietary primers and spike-in control sequences for absolute quantification. Single-end 150-bp reads were used to sequence an 87-bp fragment spanning the CDR3 plus the flanking V and J genes. Each lane of an Illumina MiSeq using version 3.0 chemistry carried seven multiplexed samples, with two replicates per sample. The paper's data handling went like this. The vendor's proprietary pipeline processed the raw data and merged both replicates into a single result for each sample. Clonotypes were defined as productive rearrangements sharing the V-gene family, CDR3 amino acid sequence and J-gene segment. Clonality was computed as 1 minus the normalized Shannon entropy (Pielou evenness) of TCRB abundances. T cell density was estimated by dividing total templates by the number of input cells inferred from the DNA input amount. Recon, run with its default parameters, was used to estimate overall repertoire diversity and clonality. A clonotype was considered tumor-enriched if its abundance in tumor exceeded 0.1% and was at least 32-fold higher than its abundance in normal breast. The immuneACCESS repertoire file appears here via TCRdb, limited to in-frame rearrangements. These files lack a portion of the clones; in checked studies, under half of the deficit traces to unresolved V genes, and the cause of the others is not known. V, J and clone size reflect that table, while D and trimming were determined from the DNA. For this sample the table gives more than 65,000 clones, of which approximately 84% were detected only once. The top ten hold 4.7% of the sample.

The CDR1 and CDR2 encoded by the germline V gene are SGHRS and YFSETQ. V is pruned by 4 bases and J by 8 bases, leaving 8 bases of the junction without a gene match. There are 13 amino acids in the CDR3, from cysteine to phenylalanine inclusive. The kept DNA is CDR3 alone, 39 bases in frame from the first base. Concerning this clone itself: Its recognized antigen is unknown. No much larger clone exists at a distance of one base, and base qualities are not known.

The study profiled bulk TCR beta-chain repertoires in matched peripheral blood, tumor and adjacent normal breast tissue taken from about 15 patients with early-stage breast cancer. Before surgery, roughly 4.5-11 mL of whole blood was collected in EDTA tubes and processed within 2 hours. Peripheral blood mononuclear cells were isolated by Ficoll-Paque centrifugation in SepMate-50 tubes. PBMCs were cryopreserved in about 90% FBS with approximately 10% DMSO in aliquots of about 1.8 to 4 million cells and stored in liquid nitrogen. The Qiagen AllPrep DNA/RNA Mini kit was used for genomic DNA extraction.

In this chain, TRBV5-1 is recombined with TRBJ1-1; 7 bases in between match TRBD1. What was sequenced was blood. This clonotype originated in a person in their 40s with breast cancer. Here the CDR3 is given as CASSQQGSHEAFF. The base sequence is TGCGCCAGCAGCCAACAGGGGTCCCACGAAGCTTTCTTT.